This record looks at one T cell receptor (beta chain) sequence and its context. The PCR ran on 60 Vbeta and 13 Jbeta primers. Here immunoSEQ multiplex PCR was the method, and the copy in TCRdb shows in-frame clones only, minus some. Among around 91,000 clones listed, 78% were seen once. The CDR3 length is 15 residues. V shed 5 bases and J shed 0 bases, with 14 bases lying between them. The germline V gene has CDR1 MNHNY and CDR2 SVGAGI (reference sequence). The data are from a study of cytomegalovirus exposure and HLA in healthy donors. Source material: PBMCs. The chain employs TRBV6-6 and TRBJ2-7, with D hard to call. This receptor was obtained from a male donor in good health and CMV-seropositive. DNA for the CDR3: TGTGCCAGCAGTCACCGCATAAGAGCCTCCTACGAGCAGTACTTC. It translates to CASSHRIRASYEQYF.